The 25 T cell receptor beta chains listed next were all sequenced from one sample in a study of blood T cell repertoires in COVID-19. Clones were sequenced by immunoSEQ multiplex PCR, and TCRdb holds only the in-frame ones, with some missing. The sample lists about 160,000 clones, 82% occurring once. The specimen was PBMCs or T cells enriched from blood (not recorded which). These receptors all stem from a man aged 60-69 years who had recovered from COVID-19.

The chain employs TRBV9 and TRBJ1-2, with D maybe TRBD1 (6 bases). CDR3 length: 15 amino acids. Germline V gene lookup returns CDR1 SGDLS and CDR2 YYNGEE. Trimming stripped 4 bases from V and 7 bases from J, with 20 bases between. CDR3: CASSSLGQSHVGYTF. Written as DNA, the CDR3 is TGTGCCAGCAGCTCCCTTGGACAGTCTCACGTTGGCTACACCTTC.

The chain combines TRBV4-2 with TRBJ2-2; 7 positions match TRBD2. CDR1 LGHNA and CDR2 YNFKEQ come from the germline V gene. CDR3 size: 17 residues. Germline trimming cut 0 bases from V and 2 bases from J; bases unmatched to any gene: 6. CDR3 in amino acids: CASSQDHASGNTGELFF. As DNA, the CDR3 is TGTGCCAGCAGCCAAGATCATGCTAGCGGAAACACCGGGGAGCTGTTTTTT.

The chain carries TRBV15 and TRBJ1-6; D is ambiguous. In germline, CDR1 is LNHNV, CDR2 YYDKDF (reference sequence). This CDR3 region has 16 residues. Trimming took off 0 bases at V and 9 bases at J, with 15 bases between the two ends. CDR3 sequence (DNA): TGTGCCACCAGCAGAGATTTTGTGGTCTCTAGTTCACCCCTCCACTTT. It yields the protein CATSRDFVVSSSPLHF.

This clone was detected once. The chain is built from TRBV11-2 and TRBJ2-3; D may be TRBD1 (6 bases). V dropped 2 bases and J dropped 2 bases, with 17 bases sitting between them. This CDR3 has 17 residues. Germline CDR1 reads SGHAT; CDR2 reads FQNNGV. The CDR3 is CASSLIGTGLSTDTQYF. As DNA, the CDR3 is TGTGCCAGCAGCTTAATTGGAACAGGGTTGTCCACAGATACGCAGTATTTT.

This clone appeared a single time. The chain carries TRBV11-2 and TRBJ2-1; 8 positions agree with TRBD2. The ends lost 0 bases at V and 8 bases at J; junction bases unmatched: 12. The germline gives CDR1 SGHAT, CDR2 FQNNGV. There are 17 residues in the CDR3. The CDR3 loop reads CASSLDLGAGVFHEQFF. CDR3 bases: TGTGCCAGCAGCTTAGATTTAGGAGCGGGAGTATTTCATGAGCAGTTCTTC.

This clone was seen many times. The chain carries TRBV27 and TRBJ1-1; possible D gene TRBD1, 5 bases. The V and J ends lost 10 bases and 3 bases respectively, with 9 bases between them. Germline assignment: CDR1 MNHEY and CDR2 SMNVEV (reference sequence). The CDR3 extends over 11 amino acids. The CDR3 region has the DNA TGTGCCATCCGCAGGGACACTGAAGCTTTCTTT. Translation gives CAIRRDTEAFF.

The chain recombines TRBV5-1 with TRBJ1-6, with D tentatively TRBD1 (5 bases). Deletions cut 0 bases from V and 6 bases from J, with 10 bases between. The CDR3 contains 15 residues. Germline CDR1 reads SGHRS; CDR2 reads YFSETQ. Here the CDR3 reads CASSLEGFPNSPLHF. The DNA for the CDR3 is TGCGCCAGCAGCTTGGAGGGGTTTCCTAATTCACCCCTCCACTTT.

Only a few counts were recorded for this clone. This chain uses TRBV14 with TRBJ1-1; 8 positions agree with TRBD1. After removal of 4 bases from V and 5 bases from J, the junction contained 9 bases not matched to a gene. In germline, CDR1 is SGHDN, CDR2 FVKESK. CDR3 length equals 15 residues. CDR3 bases: TGTGCCAGCAGCCTTACAGGGGGTATGGGGACTGAAGCTTTCTTT. Its translation is CASSLTGGMGTEAFF.

The gene calls are TRBV6-4 and TRBJ1-2, with D possibly matching TRBD1 (5 bases). V gave up 6 bases and J gave up 6 bases, with 11 bases separating them. CDR3 length equals 12 residues. The germline gives CDR1 MRHNA, CDR2 SNTAGT. CDR3 nucleotide sequence: TGTGCCAGCAGGACGGGAGGGGATGGCTACACCTTC. It is translated as CASRTGGDGYTF.

This clone was seen just once. The chain joins TRBV24-1 to TRBJ2-5; 7 bases align to TRBD1. Germline V gene sequence: CDR1 KGHDR, CDR2 SFDVKD. This CDR3 is 15 amino acids long. Losses at the gene ends were 4 bases for V and 4 bases for J; bases not matched to a gene: 8. The CDR3 DNA is TGTGCCACCAGTGACCGGGGACAGTTAGGAGAGACCCAGTACTTC. Residues: CATSDRGQLGETQYF.

V is TRBV7-8 and J is TRBJ1-5; 10 nucleotides align to TRBD1. The germline CDR1 and CDR2 sequences are SGHVS and FQNEAQ. J was trimmed by 5 bases and V by 6 bases; bases with no gene match: 7. The CDR3 is made up of 15 amino acids. In DNA, the CDR3 is TGTGCCAGCAGACGGGGACAGGGGAGGGATCAGCCCCAGCATTTT. Its protein is CASRRGQGRDQPQHF.

The V gene is TRBV24-1, the J gene TRBJ1-5, with a weak D call TRBD1 (6 bases). Per germline, CDR1 KGHDR and CDR2 SFDVKD. The CDR3 runs to 13 residues. V was cut by 7 bases and J by 7 bases, with 13 bases left in between. The CDR3 sequence: CATRGQKDQPQHF. The DNA of the CDR3 is TGTGCCACCAGAGGACAGAAAGACCAGCCCCAGCATTTT.

This chain joins TRBV2 and TRBJ1-2, with 8 nucleotides matching TRBD1. V gave up 4 bases and J gave up 4 bases; unmatched junction bases: 8. Germline V gives CDR1 SNHLY, CDR2 FYNNEI. CDR3 size: 15 residues. CDR3 amino acids: CASSGGQGPIYGYTF. The CDR3 nucleotides read TGTGCCAGCAGTGGTGGACAGGGACCCATCTATGGCTACACCTTC.

The genes are TRBV11-2 and TRBJ1-6; no reliable D call. CDR1 and CDR2 from the germline V gene are SGHAT and FQNNGV. This CDR3 region has 14 residues. Trimming took 6 bases from V and 7 from J, leaving 13 bases between them. The CDR3 DNA follows: TGTGCCAGCAGACGCGTCCGGGGAAATTCACCCCTCCACTTT. It encodes CASRRVRGNSPLHF.

In its sample, this clone was seen a few times. The chain links TRBV11-2 to TRBJ1-2; 9 nucleotides line up with TRBD1. In germline, CDR1 is SGHAT, CDR2 FQNNGV. The CDR3 is 17 amino acids. J was trimmed by 7 bases and V by 3 bases; bases with no gene match: 15. The DNA for the CDR3 is TGTGCCAGCAGCTTTGGGAAGGACAGGGGTACTTCAAGTGGCTACACCTTC. As protein: CASSFGKDRGTSSGYTF. Filled out from reference TRBV11-2 and TRBJ1-2, the complete variable domain reads EAGVAQSPRYKIIEKRQSVAFWCNPISGHATLYWYQQILGQGPKLLIQFQNNGVVDDSQLPKDRFSAERLKGVDSTLKIQPAKLEDSAVYLCASSFGKDRGTSSGYTFGSGTRLTVV.

The chain recombines TRBV18 with TRBJ2-1; TRBD1 is a possible D gene (5 bases). The germline gives CDR1 KGHSH, CDR2 LQKENI. With 1 base removed from V and 8 bases from J, the gap between germline ends came to 15 bases. The CDR3 totals 15 residues. The CDR3 nucleotides read TGTGCCAGCTCACCACAGTCAGGGCCCACAGATGAGCAGTTCTTC. It translates to CASSPQSGPTDEQFF.

The J gene is TRBJ1-1, the V gene TRBV28; the match to TRBD1 covers 8 bases. This CDR3 has 15 residues. Germline V gives CDR1 MDHEN, CDR2 SYDVKM. J gave up 2 bases and V 4 bases, and 6 bases lay outside the gene matches. Written as DNA, the CDR3 is TGTGCCAGCAGTTCTCTCAGGGGGCTAAACACTGAAGCTTTCTTT. Encoded protein: CASSSLRGLNTEAFF.

This clone has just one count. This sequence joins TRBV19 and TRBJ2-6; 7 nucleotides agree with TRBD2. The trim removed 3 bases at V and 2 bases at J, leaving 4 bases unmatched. The CDR3 extends over 16 amino acids. In germline, CDR1 is LNHDA, CDR2 SQIVND (reference sequence). The CDR3 DNA is TGTGCCAGTAGTATTCGGGGGGTTGCTGGGGCCAACGTCCTGACTTTC. Amino acids: CASSIRGVAGANVLTF. The full variable domain, rest sourced from reference TRBV19 and TRBJ2-6, is DGGITQSPKYLFRKEGQNVTLSCEQNLNHDAMYWYRQDPGQGLRLIYYSQIVNDFQKGDIAEGYSVSREKKESFPLTVTSAQKNPTAFYLCASSIRGVAGANVLTFGAGSRLTVL.

The rearrangement uses TRBV5-1 and TRBJ2-2; 7 bases line up with TRBD1. Looked up from germline, CDR1 is SGHRS and CDR2 is YFSETQ. The CDR3 is made up of 17 amino acids. Trimming at V came to 5 bases and at J to 1 base, leaving 11 bases not matched to a gene. The CDR3, as DNA: TGCGCCAGCAGGCAAATTCGGGACAGTCGGAACACCGGGGAGCTGTTTTTT. It is translated as CASRQIRDSRNTGELFF.

This clone has more than one count but fewer than ten. The J gene is TRBJ1-5, the V gene TRBV5-1; D is unresolved. Deletions cut 1 base from V and 3 bases from J, with 8 bases between. The CDR3 consists of 14 residues. Germline V gives CDR1 SGHRS, CDR2 YFSETQ. The CDR3 sequence is CASSLSFLNQPQHF. The CDR3 coding sequence is TGCGCCAGCAGCTTGAGCTTTCTCAATCAGCCCCAGCATTTT.

V and J are TRBV25-1 and TRBJ1-4; a possible D gene is TRBD1 (5 bases). Germline CDR1 and CDR2: MGHDK and SYGVNS. The CDR3 loop spans 15 amino acids. V was pared by 0 bases and J by 8 bases, with 13 bases between. The DNA for the CDR3 is TGTGCCAGCAGTGAATACGGTGGGACTACAGAAAAACTGTTTTTT. Encoded protein: CASSEYGGTTEKLFF.

V gene TRBV9 combines with J gene TRBJ2-1; D call uncertain. There are 11 residues in the CDR3. V dropped 4 bases and J dropped 12 bases, with 11 bases sitting between them. Germline values: CDR1 SGDLS, CDR2 YYNGEE. The CDR3 sequence is CASSYSMVQFF. The CDR3 region has the DNA TGTGCCAGCAGCTACTCCATGGTGCAGTTCTTC. Drawing the rest from reference TRBV9 and TRBJ2-1, the complete variable domain is DSGVTQTPKHLITATGQRVTLRCSPRSGDLSVYWYQQSLDQGLQFLIQYYNGEERAKGNILERFSAQQFPDLHSELNLSSLELGDSALYFCASSYSMVQFFGPGTRLTVL.

The chain has TRBV11-2 and TRBJ1-3; TRBD1 matches 7 bases. This CDR3 is built from 14 residues. V trimming: 3 bases; J trimming: 2 bases; junction bases outside the gene matches: 1. CDR1 is SGHAT, CDR2 FQNNGV, per germline. CDR3 nucleotides: TGTGCCAGCAGCTTCGACAGGGCTGGAAACACCATATATTTT. Its translation is CASSFDRAGNTIYF.

V is TRBV5-1 and J is TRBJ1-5; 10 positions match TRBD1. CDR3 length: 14 amino acids. Germline trimming cut 4 bases from V and 4 bases from J; bases unmatched to any gene: 2. CDR1 is SGHRS and CDR2 is YFSETQ in the germline V gene. CDR3 in DNA: TGCGCCAGCAGCACGGGACAGGGGAATCAGCCCCAGCATTTT. Protein product: CASSTGQGNQPQHF.

The chain is built from TRBV25-1 and TRBJ1-2; 7 nucleotides align to TRBD1. Looked up from germline, CDR1 is MGHDK and CDR2 is SYGVNS. CDR3 length equals 14 residues. J was trimmed by 6 bases and V by 6 bases; bases with no gene match: 10. The CDR3 nucleotides are TGTGCCAGCAGCCGTACAGGGGTGGGGAATGGCTACACCTTC. It is translated as CASSRTGVGNGYTF.